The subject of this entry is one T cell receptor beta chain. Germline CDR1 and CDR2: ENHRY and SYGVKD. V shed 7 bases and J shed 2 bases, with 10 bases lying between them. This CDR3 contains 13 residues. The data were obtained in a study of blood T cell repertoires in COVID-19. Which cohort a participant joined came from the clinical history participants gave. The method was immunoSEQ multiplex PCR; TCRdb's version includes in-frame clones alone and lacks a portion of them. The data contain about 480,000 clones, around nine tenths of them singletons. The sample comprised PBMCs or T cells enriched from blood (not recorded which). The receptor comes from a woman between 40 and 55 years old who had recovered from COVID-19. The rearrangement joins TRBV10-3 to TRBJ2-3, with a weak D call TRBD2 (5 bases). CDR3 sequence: CAIKIGDTDTQYF. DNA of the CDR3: TGTGCCATCAAAATCGGGGACACAGATACGCAGTATTTT.